The entry below describes one T cell receptor (beta chain). Its antigen is undetermined. The sample is drawn from a study of shared clonotypes between healthy human individuals. Whole-study findings and limits: Several donors had about 5% of their naive CD4 clonotypes in common.

Sequencing used immunoSEQ multiplex PCR; TCRdb keeps in-frame clones, though not all of them. The top ten hold roughly 0.13% of the sample, which has a few million clones, nearly 97% seen once. The CDR3 totals 16 residues. V shed 4 bases and J 2 bases; nucleotides not matched to a gene: 8. Germline CDR1 reads SGHRS; CDR2 reads YFSETQ. The receptor's source is a man younger than 30 in good health. This chain links TRBV5-1 with TRBJ2-2; 7 bases fit TRBD1. The source material was naive CD4+ T cells sorted from blood. Subset: CD45RA+ positively selected. The CDR3 reads CASSPRAGGNTGELFF. The DNA of the CDR3 is TGCGCCAGCAGCCCAAGGGCAGGGGGAAACACCGGGGAGCTGTTTTTT. The full variable domain, in which reference TRBV5-1 and TRBJ2-2 provide the parts outside the CDR3, is KAGVTQTPRYLIKTRGQQVTLSCSPISGHRSVSWYQQTPGQGLQFLFEYFSETQRNKGNFPGRFSGRQFSNSRSEMNVSTLELGDSALYLCASSPRAGGNTGELFFGEGSRLTVL.